These 30 T cell receptor beta chains share one sample of origin, sequenced in a study of shared clonotypes between healthy human individuals. TCRdb's table, derived via immunoSEQ multiplex PCR, lists solely in-frame clones and lacks some. This repertoire shows about 1.1 million clones, about four fifths found once; its top ten account for around 0.47%. Sequencing was performed on memory CD4+ T cells from PBMCs. Specified subset: CD45RA-negative fraction. These TCRs come from a man in his late teens or twenties in good health. Some clones in this sample may be carry-over from other donors' samples.

The chain links TRBV4-1 to TRBJ2-7; tentatively, D is TRBD1 (6 bases). Germline V gene sequence: CDR1 MGHRA, CDR2 YSYEKL. The ends were cut back, 0 bases at V and 0 bases at J, with 15 bases in the middle. This CDR3 comprises 17 residues. The CDR3 sequence: CASSQDQGMGSSYEQYF. CDR3 DNA sequence: TGCGCCAGCAGCCAAGACCAGGGGATGGGGAGCTCCTACGAGCAGTACTTC.

J is TRBJ2-2 and V is TRBV5-1, with 12 nucleotides matching TRBD2. The CDR3 consists of 15 residues. The trim removed 4 bases at V and 5 bases at J, leaving 3 bases unmatched. CDR1 is SGHRS and CDR2 is YFSETQ in the germline V gene. As DNA, the CDR3 is TGCGCCAGCAGCGCACTAGCGGGAGGTACCGGGGAGCTGTTTTTT. Translated: CASSALAGGTGELFF. Complete variable domain (other parts from reference TRBV5-1 and TRBJ2-2): KAGVTQTPRYLIKTRGQQVTLSCSPISGHRSVSWYQQTPGQGLQFLFEYFSETQRNKGNFPGRFSGRQFSNSRSEMNVSTLELGDSALYLCASSALAGGTGELFFGEGSRLTVL.

The V gene is TRBV7-9, the J gene TRBJ2-5; weak D call: TRBD1 (5 bases). The CDR3 has 11 residues. The V end lost 5 bases, the J end lost 4 bases, and 5 bases lay between the germline ends. CDR1 is SEHNR, CDR2 FQNEAQ, per germline (reference sequence). CDR3 bases: TGTGCCAGCAGCACAGGAGAGACCCAGTACTTC. It specifies CASSTGETQYF.

The CDR3 DNA follows: TGCAGCGTTGTCCCCTGGGGGGAGCGTGTCACCGGGGAGCTGTTTTTT. Translation gives CSVVPWGERVTGELFF. The chain employs TRBV29-1 and TRBJ2-2; a possible D gene is TRBD2 (6 bases). CDR1 and CDR2 (germline): SQVTM, ANQGSEA. V was trimmed by 4 bases and J by 4 bases, leaving 19 bases between them. The CDR3 consists of 16 residues.

The V call is TRBV18, the J call TRBJ2-5; TRBD1 matches 9 bases. The J call may be wrong; the DNA end is better matched by TRBJ2-7. CDR3 length: 14 residues. Germline V gene lookup returns CDR1 KGHSH and CDR2 LQKENI. Written as DNA, the CDR3 is TGTGCCAGCTCACCAGGGACAGGGTCCTACGAGCAGTACTTC. This sequence encodes CASSPGTGSYEQYF.

This chain uses TRBV19 with TRBJ2-1; perhaps TRBD1 as D (6 bases). This CDR3 comprises 16 residues. Trimming took off 0 bases at V and 7 bases at J, with 16 bases between the two ends. CDR1 and CDR2 from the germline V gene are LNHDA and SQIVND (reference sequence). CDR3: CASSIEPQGTWNEQFF. The DNA of the CDR3 is TGTGCCAGTAGTATAGAACCACAGGGTACGTGGAATGAGCAGTTCTTC.

CDR3 sequence reads: CAISEFRESYNEQFF. The CDR3 DNA reads as TGTGCCATCAGTGAGTTTAGGGAATCCTACAATGAGCAGTTCTTC. The chain employs TRBV10-3 and TRBJ2-1; D not resolved. Germline V gives CDR1 ENHRY, CDR2 SYGVKD. Between the trimmed V and J ends, which lost 1 base and 1 base, there was a span of 8 bases. The CDR3 covers 15 residues.

This clone was seen at least ten times. This chain links TRBV12-5 with TRBJ2-2; the D gene is possibly TRBD1 (6 bases). CDR1 and CDR2 from the germline V gene are LGHNT and FRNRAP. The CDR3 spans 16 residues. V was trimmed by 0 bases and J by 3 bases, leaving 11 bases between them. The CDR3 coding sequence is TGTGCTAGTGGTTTGGTACAGGGAGTACACACCGGGGAGCTGTTTTTT. Amino acids: CASGLVQGVHTGELFF. Looking up the rest from reference TRBV12-5 and TRBJ2-2 gives the full variable domain: DARVTQTPRHKVTEMGQEVTMRCQPILGHNTVFWYRQTMMQGLELLAYFRNRAPLDDSGMPKDRFSAEMPDATLATLKIQPSEPRDSAVYFCASGLVQGVHTGELFFGEGSRLTVL.

The rearrangement uses TRBV15 and TRBJ1-3; D possibly corresponds to TRBD1 (6 bases). Germline V gene lookup returns CDR1 LNHNV and CDR2 YYDKDF (reference sequence). V lost 3 bases to trimming and J lost 0 bases, with 12 bases between them. This CDR3 comprises 16 residues. In nucleotides, the CDR3 is TGTGCCACCAGCAGCAGGGACACTAGCTCTGGAAACACCATATATTTT. It yields the protein CATSSRDTSSGNTIYF.

The gene calls are TRBV29-1 and TRBJ2-7, with D possibly matching TRBD2 (5 bases). There are 16 residues in the CDR3. Germline CDR1 is SQVTM and CDR2 is ANQGSEA. V dropped 0 bases and J dropped 3 bases, with 18 bases sitting between them. The CDR3 spells CSVEDRTSGIYYEQYF. As DNA, the CDR3 is TGCAGCGTTGAAGACCGCACCAGCGGCATTTACTACGAGCAGTACTTC.

The J gene is TRBJ2-1, the V gene TRBV11-3; weak D call: TRBD2 (6 bases). Germline CDR1 and CDR2: SGHNT and YENEEA. The CDR3 runs to 14 residues. Trimming removed 3 bases at V and 8 bases at J, with 14 bases between. In DNA form, the CDR3 reads TGTGCCAGCAGCTTGGGCGGGGTGGTGGATGAGCAGTTCTTC. As protein: CASSLGGVVDEQFF.

This chain links TRBV2 with TRBJ1-2, with 7 bases fitting TRBD1. This CDR3 has 14 residues. The V segment lost 6 bases and the J segment 7 bases; nucleotides outside the gene matches: 11. The germline CDR1 and CDR2 sequences are SNHLY and FYNNEI. This chain's CDR3 is CASSIGQEQGGYTF. The CDR3 DNA reads TGTGCCAGCAGCATTGGACAGGAGCAGGGTGGCTACACCTTC.

The V call is TRBV7-9, the J call TRBJ1-1, with 8 positions matching TRBD1. Germline CDR1 and CDR2: SEHNR and FQNEAQ (reference sequence). This CDR3 contains 15 residues. The trim removed 4 bases at V and 5 bases at J, leaving 9 bases unmatched. The CDR3 spells CASSSRDRPGTEAFF. The CDR3, as DNA: TGTGCCAGCAGCTCCCGGGACAGGCCGGGGACTGAAGCTTTCTTT. The full variable domain, rest sourced from reference TRBV7-9 and TRBJ1-1, is DTGVSQNPRHKITKRGQNVTFRCDPISEHNRLYWYRQTLGQGPEFLTYFQNEAQLEKSRLLSDRFSAERPKGSFSTLEIQRTEQGDSAMYLCASSSRDRPGTEAFFGQGTRLTVV.

Of note for this clone: Other DNA sequences in this sample translate to the same CDR3. The chain recombines TRBV11-2 with TRBJ2-5; D is undetermined. This CDR3 contains 12 residues. The V gene's germline CDR1 is SGHAT and CDR2 FQNNGV. Trimming removed 5 bases at V and 5 bases at J, with 9 bases between. The CDR3 is CASSLQRETQYF. The CDR3 nucleotides read TGTGCCAGCAGCCTTCAGAGGGAGACCCAGTACTTC.

This clone was picked up one time. The V and J genes are TRBV4-2 and TRBJ2-7, with 7 bases identical to TRBD2. The germline V gene encodes CDR1 LGHNA and CDR2 YNFKEQ. The J segment lost 2 bases and the V segment lost 3 bases, leaving 10 bases of the junction unmatched. This CDR3 is built from 16 residues. CDR3 in amino acids: CASSQGFGGSTYEQYF. CDR3 coding DNA: TGTGCCAGCAGCCAGGGTTTTGGCGGGAGCACCTACGAGCAGTACTTC.

This chain uses TRBV30 with TRBJ1-1, with D possibly being TRBD1 (5 bases). CDR1 is GTSNPN, CDR2 SVGIG, per germline (reference sequence). V lost 1 base and J 4 bases, leaving 16 bases between the germline ends. The CDR3 consists of 15 residues. CDR3: CAWSAQDGTGTEAFF. In DNA, the CDR3 is TGTGCCTGGAGTGCCCAGGATGGGACCGGCACTGAAGCTTTCTTT. Filled out from reference TRBV30 and TRBJ1-1, the complete variable domain reads SQTIHQWPATLVQPVGSPLSLECTVEGTSNPNLYWYRQAAGRGLQLLFYSVGIGQISSEVPQNLSASRPQDRQFILSSKKLLLSDSGFYLCAWSAQDGTGTEAFFGQGTRLTVV.

V usage is TRBV19 and J usage is TRBJ1-1; the D gene is possibly TRBD1 (5 bases). The CDR3 contains 13 residues. Trimming left V 9 bases short and J 2 bases short, with 13 bases between. The V gene's germline CDR1 is LNHDA and CDR2 SQIVND (reference sequence). CDR3 nucleotides: TGTGCCAGCTTGAAAAGGGGAAACACTGAAGCTTTCTTT. It is translated as CASLKRGNTEAFF.

Only a few counts were recorded for this clone. This chain links TRBV5-1 with TRBJ2-5, with 12 positions matching TRBD2. Germline V gene data show CDR1 as SGHRS and CDR2 as YFSETQ. With V trimmed by 4 bases and J by 7 bases, 8 bases remained unmatched. The CDR3 has 15 amino acids. The CDR3 DNA is TGCGCCAGCAGCATCCAGACTAGCGGGAGTGTGACCCAGTACTTC. Translating it yields CASSIQTSGSVTQYF.

Regarding this clone: A much larger clone sits a single nucleotide away, making a read error possible. The CDR3 DNA sequence: TGTGCCAGCAGCCGGGGGGACTATGGCTACACCTTC. Its protein product is CASSRGDYGYTF. The V and J genes are TRBV6-1 and TRBJ1-2; perhaps TRBD1 as D (5 bases). Trimming removed 6 bases from V and 3 bases from J, with 8 bases in between. The CDR3 runs 12 residues. Germline CDR1 MNHNS, CDR2 SASEGT.

The V and J genes are TRBV5-5 and TRBJ2-7; 7 nucleotides agree with TRBD1. Looked up from germline, CDR1 is SGHKS and CDR2 is YYEKEE (reference sequence). The V and J ends lost 3 bases and 6 bases, in that order; junction bases with no gene match: 6. The CDR3 totals 13 residues. The CDR3 sequence: CASSSGQTPEQYF. In DNA form, the CDR3 reads TGTGCCAGCAGCTCGGGACAGACCCCCGAGCAGTACTTC.

The chain carries TRBV5-4 and TRBJ2-3; 11 nucleotides line up with TRBD2. Germline V CDR1 and CDR2: SGHNT, YYREEE (reference sequence). The CDR3 length is 17 residues. Trimming took 2 bases from V and 2 from J; bases not matched to a gene: 7. CDR3 DNA sequence: TGTGCCAGCAGCTTACCGGGACTAGCGGTCCTCACAGATACGCAGTATTTT. This translates into CASSLPGLAVLTDTQYF.

Details on this clone: This may be a read error: a much more frequent sequence differs by one nucleotide. This rearrangement joins TRBV5-1 to TRBJ1-1, with no clear D. In germline, CDR1 is SGHRS, CDR2 YFSETQ. This CDR3 contains 14 residues. The V and J ends lost 2 bases and 4 bases respectively, with 12 bases between them. As DNA, the CDR3 is TGCGCCAGCAGCTTTACTCTAAAGGGCACTGAAGCTTTCTTT. Protein product: CASSFTLKGTEAFF.

Comment on this clone: A much larger clone lies a single base off, so this may be a read error. This chain links TRBV30 with TRBJ1-5; TRBD1 matches at 8 bases. Germline CDR1 GTSNPN, CDR2 SVGIG (reference sequence). The CDR3 is 15 residues long. The CDR3 protein is CAWRVQGGGRQPQHF. Written as DNA, the CDR3 is TGTGCCTGGCGTGTACAGGGGGGGGGTAGGCAGCCCCAGCATTTT.

The chain links TRBV11-3 to TRBJ2-5; D is undetermined. The J call may be incorrect, as the DNA end agrees better with TRBJ2-7. Germline V gene data show CDR1 as SGHNT and CDR2 as YENEEA. CDR3 length equals 13 residues. The CDR3 protein is CASSLGPPSEQYF. The CDR3 region has the DNA TGTGCCAGCAGCCTCGGACCCCCCAGCGAGCAGTACTTC.

In regard to this clone: Other DNA sequences from this sample encode an identical CDR3 as well. The genes are TRBV28 and TRBJ1-5; TRBD1 matches at 9 bases. Germline-derived CDR1 and CDR2 are MDHEN and SYDVKM. Trimming removed 5 bases from V and 7 bases from J; junction bases left unmatched: 6. This CDR3 is 14 amino acids long. The CDR3 DNA sequence: TGTGCCAGCAGTCCCGGGACAGGGCACCAGCCCCAGCATTTT. It codes for CASSPGTGHQPQHF.

The CDR3 protein is CASSVAQGYTGELFF. DNA of the CDR3: TGTGCCAGCAGCGTAGCCCAGGGCTACACCGGGGAGCTGTTTTTT. The chain joins TRBV9 to TRBJ2-2, with a possible D match to TRBD1 (5 bases). Trimming removed 0 bases from V and 3 bases from J, with 9 bases in between. Germline V gives CDR1 SGDLS, CDR2 YYNGEE. The CDR3 has 15 residues.

The chain employs TRBV4-1 and TRBJ1-5; the match to TRBD1 covers 11 bases. The CDR3 runs to 15 residues. Germline values: CDR1 MGHRA, CDR2 YSYEKL. Trimming at V came to 4 bases and at J to 6 bases, leaving 5 bases not matched to a gene. This CDR3 is CASSRGTGGIQPQHF. As DNA, the CDR3 is TGCGCCAGCAGCCGAGGGACAGGGGGAATTCAGCCCCAGCATTTT.

The rearrangement uses TRBV6-5 and TRBJ1-1; D perhaps matches TRBD1 (6 bases). The CDR3 is made up of 13 amino acids. Germline V gene sequence: CDR1 MNHEY, CDR2 SVGAGI. V lost 0 bases to trimming and J lost 10 bases, with 12 bases between them. The CDR3 region has the DNA TGTGCCAGCAGTTACTCGACAAACAGGGTAGCTTTCTTT. This sequence encodes CASSYSTNRVAFF.

This sequence joins TRBV28 and TRBJ1-2; 9 nucleotides align to TRBD1. The ends lost 8 bases at V and 2 bases at J; junction bases unmatched: 6. CDR1 and CDR2 (germline): MDHEN, SYDVKM. The CDR3 sequence is 14 residues long. The CDR3 DNA reads as TGTGCCAGCGGGACAGGGACCCGAAACTATGGCTACACCTTC. Amino acid sequence: CASGTGTRNYGYTF.

This clone was picked up many times. J is TRBJ2-5 and V is TRBV28, with a tentative D call TRBD2 (6 bases). Between the trimmed V and J ends, which lost 1 base and 5 bases, there was a span of 14 bases. CDR3 length: 15 residues. Germline V gives CDR1 MDHEN, CDR2 SYDVKM. For the CDR3, the DNA is TGTGCCAGCAGTTTATCGGGAGAGGCGGGGGAGACCCAGTACTTC. Translated: CASSLSGEAGETQYF.